Detailed here is one TCR beta chain. It lacks a known antigen. The record has no base qualities; no much larger clone is one base away. CD8 naive samples consisted of CD45RO-negative cells that were positively selected for CCR7, yielding a CD45RA+CCR7+ population without TemRA cells. Healthy HIV-negative adults with no recently reported acute infections or vaccinations were included as donors. Every donor was a Caucasian adult residing in Nashville, Tennessee, USA. Blood was collected by leukapheresis, and PBMCs were isolated by Ficoll-Histopaque density gradient centrifugation and then cryopreserved in liquid nitrogen vapor phase. Analytical flow cytometry was used to check the purity and quantity of every magnetically sorted T cell population. From each sorted fraction, genomic DNA was isolated and quantified by UV absorbance on a Nanodrop 2000c. TCR CDR3 regions were amplified from genomic DNA by multiplex PCR using the deep immunoSEQ assay. Genomic DNA extracted from each cell subset was distributed evenly over all wells of several immunoSEQ 96-well plates, and each plate served as one replicate. For sorted subsets, around 200 ng genomic DNA, equal to about 30,000 T cell genomes, was loaded into each replicate PCR. The purified libraries were quantified using a Qubit 3.0 fluorometer, sized with a Bioanalyzer 2100, and then quantified again using the KAPA Library Quantification kit. A separate single-read 150-cycle Illumina NextSeq 550 flow cell was used to sequence each immunoSEQ 96-well plate. Per the authors' processing: Because the immunoSEQ output included only junctional sequences and no quality scores, the filtering could not be the same as the filtering used for full-length reads. Sequences were annotated with PyIR, a Python wrapper for IgBLAST v1.9, using IMGT germline references to assign V/J genes and CDR3. Reads were removed for weak V/J assignments (E-value above 1e-6), missing CDR3, stop codons, out-of-frame junctions, or ambiguous translated residues. V3J clonotypes were defined as sequences sharing the same inferred V gene, J gene, and CDR3 amino acid sequence. To compute the percentage overlap between repertoires, the number of shared unique clonotypes was divided by the size of the smaller repertoire. Richness of each repertoire was evaluated using RTK rarefaction, the Chao1 estimator, and Recon v2.1 estimates of unobserved clonotypes. For all TCRbeta clonotypes obtained by the gDNA method from several donors, generation probabilities were computed with OLGA. TCRdb stores this immuneACCESS table with in-frame sequences only. Part of the clones is absent; in the studies checked, under half of the shortfall reflects unresolved V genes, and no reason is known for the rest. The V and J calls and clone size are taken from that table; D and trimming were inferred from the DNA. This sample holds almost 700,000 clones; 92% were observed only once. The top ten clones comprise approximately 24% of the sample.

V is clipped by 5 bases and J by 6 bases, and the sequence between their germline boundaries is 18 bases long. From the cysteine through the phenylalanine, the CDR3 covers 14 amino acids. Only the CDR3 region is kept as DNA, spanning 42 bases read in frame from base 1. CDR1 and CDR2, looked up from the germline V gene, are SGHRS and YFSETQ. The data belong to a study of shared clonotypes between healthy human individuals (dated by TCRdb to the early 2020s). About the full investigation: Three men and a couple of women, aged 18 to 49 years, made up the cohort. For each donor, three plates each were used for CD4 naive and CD4 memory, two plates were used for CD8 naive, and one plate was used for CD8 memory. To estimate repertoire size and how much clonotypes are shared between individuals, the study performed deep sequencing of blood TCR repertoires from a few healthy adults. Libraries were prepared and TCR repertoires were sequenced by different laboratories using diverse techniques, in order to increase sequencing depth and limit assay-specific biases. Leukapheresis yielded between about 0.85 and 10 billion PBMCs per donor.

Overall results and qualifications from the work: Larger estimated clonotype richness was generally found for naive subsets than for memory subsets. Sampling was restricted to blood, and TCR repertoires in tissue are likely to differ from TCR repertoires in blood. Rarefaction of sorted-subset datasets indicated incomplete sequencing despite the large sequencing depth. Because the study included a small number of donors, the genetic and exposure-history diversity represented was limited. Pairwise subsampling led to the expectation that sequencing depth would affect the degree of clonotype sharing among donors. Sharing across several donors was observed for roughly 5.4% of naive CD4, about 4% of naive CD8, 2% to 2.5% of memory CD4, and around 0.44% of memory CD8 clonotypes. Compared with non-shared clonotypes, clonotypes shared by all four sorted-subset donors had higher generation probabilities.

This chain is built from TRBV5-1 and TRBJ2-7; a confident D gene designation cannot be given. The sequencing sample was made of naive CD8+ T cells sorted from blood. Explained via the paper, the cell subset or site label denotes: CD45RA+CCR7+. This receptor was taken from a man aged 25 to 45 in good health. The CDR3 has the sequence CASRLSGPGSEQYF. The bases are TGCGCCAGCAGGCTCTCCGGGCCTGGGTCCGAGCAGTACTTC.